This is a list of T cell receptor beta chains from one sample in a study of cytomegalovirus exposure and HLA in healthy donors. Sequenced by immunoSEQ multiplex PCR; TCRdb stores in-frame clones only, minus some. The sample records roughly 93,000 clones, over 65% being singletons. Sequenced: PBMCs. These receptors all come from a male donor in good health and CMV-seronegative. The CDR3 runs from the conserved cysteine through the conserved F or W. A D gene is named only where the DNA matches it firmly. Some rows mark clone size as missing; the rest say once, few, many or name a class of expanded clone.

v_call: TRBV28
clone_size: .
j_call: TRBJ2-2
d_call: .
cdr3_nt: TGTGCCAGCAGCAACAGGGCGGCCGGGGAGCTGTTTTTT
cdr3_aa: CASSNRAAGELFF

v_call: TRBV10-3
clone_size: .
j_call: TRBJ2-2
d_call: TRBD1
cdr3_nt: TGTGCCATCGCGAGGGGGCCGAGACTGAACACCGGGGAGCTGTTTTTT
cdr3_aa: CAIARGPRLNTGELFF

v_call: TRBV5-1
clone_size: .
j_call: TRBJ2-3
d_call: .
cdr3_nt: TGCGCCAGCAGCTTGGCCCAAGGAGGGGCCACAGATACGCAGTATTTT
cdr3_aa: CASSLAQGGATDTQYF

v_call: TRBV4-2
clone_size: .
j_call: TRBJ2-2
d_call: .
cdr3_nt: TGTGCCAGCAGCCACCCCTTGAACCGAAACTCAAACACCGGGGAGCTGTTTTTT
cdr3_aa: CASSHPLNRNSNTGELFF

v_call: TRBV7-8
clone_size: .
j_call: TRBJ2-7
d_call: .
cdr3_nt: TGTGCCAGCAGCTTAGAGCGGCTCAGCTCCTACGAGCAGTACTTC
cdr3_aa: CASSLERLSSYEQYF

v_call: TRBV15
clone_size: once
j_call: TRBJ1-2
d_call: .
cdr3_nt: TGTGCCACCAGCACAGAGCGGGACAACTATGGCTACACCTTC
cdr3_aa: CATSTERDNYGYTF

v_call: TRBV6-6
clone_size: .
j_call: TRBJ2-7
d_call: TRBD2
cdr3_nt: TGTGCCAGCGCCGGGACTAGCGGGAGCTACGAGCAGTACTTC
cdr3_aa: CASAGTSGSYEQYF

v_call: TRBV7-3
clone_size: .
j_call: TRBJ2-7
d_call: TRBD1
cdr3_nt: TGTGCCAGCAGCCAATCCCGGGACAGCCTTCAGTACTTC
cdr3_aa: CASSQSRDSLQYF

v_call: TRBV28
clone_size: .
j_call: TRBJ1-4
d_call: .
cdr3_nt: TGTGCCAGCACCAGACAGGTTCTCCACGAAAAACTGTTTTTT
cdr3_aa: CASTRQVLHEKLFF

v_call: TRBV19
clone_size: .
j_call: TRBJ1-1
d_call: TRBD1
cdr3_nt: TGTGCCAGTAGTAAAACAGGGGGGAACACTGAAGCTTTCTTT
cdr3_aa: CASSKTGGNTEAFF

v_call: TRBV19
clone_size: few
j_call: TRBJ2-3
d_call: TRBD1
cdr3_nt: TGTGCCAGTAGTATCCTCGAGACAGGGGGTTTGGATACGCAGTATTTT
cdr3_aa: CASSILETGGLDTQYF

v_call: TRBV19
clone_size: .
j_call: TRBJ1-1
d_call: TRBD1
cdr3_nt: TGTGCCAGTACGGTGACAGGGGAAGGCACTGAAGCTTTCTTT
cdr3_aa: CASTVTGEGTEAFF

v_call: TRBV4-2
clone_size: once
j_call: TRBJ1-2
d_call: TRBD1
cdr3_nt: TGTGCCAGCAGCCAAGGAGGGACAGGGGAGTCGAATGGCTACACCTTC
cdr3_aa: CASSQGGTGESNGYTF

v_call: TRBV29-1
clone_size: .
j_call: TRBJ1-2
d_call: .
cdr3_nt: TGCAGCGTTGGGACGGGGTTTGGGGCCTTC
cdr3_aa: CSVGTGFGAF

v_call: TRBV6-5
clone_size: .
j_call: TRBJ2-3
d_call: TRBD2
cdr3_nt: TGTGCCAGCAGTTCTCGGACTAGCGGGAGAACAGATACGCAGTATTTT
cdr3_aa: CASSSRTSGRTDTQYF

v_call: TRBV4-2
clone_size: .
j_call: TRBJ2-7
d_call: TRBD1
cdr3_nt: TGTGCCAGCAGCCAAGCCACAGGGGACGAGCAGTACTTC
cdr3_aa: CASSQATGDEQYF

v_call: TRBV27
clone_size: .
j_call: TRBJ2-7
d_call: TRBD1
cdr3_nt: TGTGCCAGCAGCCCCCTCTTAATCGCGGACAGGGTAGGCGAGCAGTACTTC
cdr3_aa: CASSPLLIADRVGEQYF

v_call: TRBV6-1
clone_size: .
j_call: TRBJ1-1
d_call: .
cdr3_nt: TGTGCCAGCTTGGAGGAGAACACTGAGGCTTTCTTT
cdr3_aa: CASLEENTEAFF

v_call: TRBV6-6
clone_size: .
j_call: TRBJ2-5
d_call: .
cdr3_nt: TGTGCCAGCAGCCGGGACTACCAAGAGACCCAGTACTTC
cdr3_aa: CASSRDYQETQYF

v_call: TRBV30
clone_size: .
j_call: TRBJ1-3
d_call: TRBD1
cdr3_nt: TGTGCCTGGAAAGGACAGGGAGGTGGAAACACCATATATTTT
cdr3_aa: CAWKGQGGGNTIYF

v_call: TRBV5-4
clone_size: once
j_call: TRBJ2-3
d_call: TRBD1
cdr3_nt: TGTGCCAGCAGCCTATCGACAGGGCTAACAGATACGCAGTATTTT
cdr3_aa: CASSLSTGLTDTQYF

v_call: TRBV30
clone_size: .
j_call: TRBJ2-1
d_call: TRBD2
cdr3_nt: TGTGCCTGGAAACCGGGACTAGCGGGAACGAAGCCGTTCTTC
cdr3_aa: CAWKPGLAGTKPFF

v_call: TRBV9
clone_size: .
j_call: TRBJ2-7
d_call: TRBD1
cdr3_nt: TGTGCCAGCAGCCCGCGACAGGGGGTTCCCTACGAGCAGTACTTC
cdr3_aa: CASSPRQGVPYEQYF

v_call: TRBV11-3
clone_size: .
j_call: TRBJ2-7
d_call: TRBD2
cdr3_nt: TGTGCCAGCAGCGTATCAGCGGGAGGCTACGAGCAGTACTTC
cdr3_aa: CASSVSAGGYEQYF

v_call: TRBV6-1
clone_size: .
j_call: TRBJ1-1
d_call: TRBD1
cdr3_nt: TGTGCCAGCAGTATGGGACAGGGGAACACTGAAGCTTTCTTT
cdr3_aa: CASSMGQGNTEAFF

v_call: TRBV15
clone_size: .
j_call: TRBJ2-7
d_call: TRBD1
cdr3_nt: TGTGCCACCAGCAGAGATTCGGCAGGGGGAAACGAGCAGTACTTC
cdr3_aa: CATSRDSAGGNEQYF

v_call: TRBV4-2
clone_size: .
j_call: TRBJ2-1
d_call: TRBD2
cdr3_nt: TGTGCCAGCAGCCAAGTGGTGGGGTTAGCGGGAGGGAATGAGCAGTTCTTC
cdr3_aa: CASSQVVGLAGGNEQFF

v_call: TRBV5-1
clone_size: .
j_call: TRBJ1-3
d_call: .
cdr3_nt: TGCGCCAGCAGCTCGAGTGAAACCGAAACGGGTTACGGAAACACCATATATTTT
cdr3_aa: CASSSSETETGYGNTIYF

v_call: TRBV4-3
clone_size: .
j_call: TRBJ2-1
d_call: .
cdr3_nt: TGCGCCAGCAGCCAGTCGACCGGGATACACAATGAGCAGTTCTTC
cdr3_aa: CASSQSTGIHNEQFF

v_call: TRBV5-5
clone_size: once
j_call: TRBJ1-5
d_call: .
cdr3_nt: TGTGCCAGCAGCCGGAAATGGGCCGCCAGGGAGGGAAGCAATCAGCCCCAGCATTTT
cdr3_aa: CASSRKWAAREGSNQPQHF

v_call: TRBV10-1
clone_size: few
j_call: TRBJ1-1
d_call: .
cdr3_nt: TGCGCCAGCAGTGAGTGTCAGGGCCACACTGAAGCTTTCTTT
cdr3_aa: CASSECQGHTEAFF

v_call: TRBV28
clone_size: .
j_call: TRBJ1-4
d_call: .
cdr3_nt: TGTGCCAGCAGTTTAAGGGGGGGGGCCGCTAATGAAAAACTGTTTTTT
cdr3_aa: CASSLRGGAANEKLFF

v_call: TRBV29-1
clone_size: .
j_call: TRBJ2-5
d_call: TRBD2
cdr3_nt: TGCAGCGTCGTAGCGGGACTAGGCCCCCAAGAGACCCAGTACTTC
cdr3_aa: CSVVAGLGPQETQYF

v_call: TRBV15
clone_size: .
j_call: TRBJ2-7
d_call: TRBD1
cdr3_nt: TGTGCCACCAGCAGAGAATGGACAGGGGATCGCGAGCAGTACTTC
cdr3_aa: CATSREWTGDREQYF

v_call: TRBV7-3
clone_size: .
j_call: TRBJ2-1
d_call: .
cdr3_nt: TGTGCCAGCAGCTTAACGGCCCTTCACAATGAGCAGTTCTTC
cdr3_aa: CASSLTALHNEQFF

v_call: TRBV5-1
clone_size: .
j_call: TRBJ2-1
d_call: TRBD2
cdr3_nt: TGCGCCAGCCGGACTAGCGGCATGTACAATGAGCAGTTCTTC
cdr3_aa: CASRTSGMYNEQFF

v_call: TRBV28
clone_size: .
j_call: TRBJ2-1
d_call: TRBD1
cdr3_nt: TGTGCCAGCAGTCCCGGGACAGGGGGCTCTGGTGAGCAGTTCTTC
cdr3_aa: CASSPGTGGSGEQFF

v_call: TRBV5-1
clone_size: .
j_call: TRBJ2-1
d_call: TRBD2
cdr3_nt: TGCGCCAGCAGCTTAGGTGGGGGACTAGCGGGGAATGAGCAGTTCTTC
cdr3_aa: CASSLGGGLAGNEQFF

v_call: TRBV27
clone_size: .
j_call: TRBJ2-7
d_call: .
cdr3_nt: TGTGCCAGCAGTTTTGCAGGGGACTCCTACGAGCAGTACTTC
cdr3_aa: CASSFAGDSYEQYF

v_call: TRBV20-1
clone_size: .
j_call: TRBJ1-1
d_call: .
cdr3_nt: TGCAGGGGACAAAAGAACACTGAAGCTTTCTTT
cdr3_aa: CRGQKNTEAFF

v_call: TRBV5-1
clone_size: few
j_call: TRBJ1-1
d_call: .
cdr3_nt: TGCGCCAGCAGCTTGAGAGACTCTGAAGCTTTCTTT
cdr3_aa: CASSLRDSEAFF

v_call: TRBV27
clone_size: .
j_call: TRBJ1-1
d_call: TRBD1
cdr3_nt: TGTGCCAGCAAGTTAATGGGACAGGGGGGCACTGAAGCTTTCTTT
cdr3_aa: CASKLMGQGGTEAFF

v_call: TRBV15
clone_size: .
j_call: TRBJ2-6
d_call: .
cdr3_nt: TGTGCCACCAGCAGAGAAGGGGTAGGTGGGGCCAACGTCCTGACTTTC
cdr3_aa: CATSREGVGGANVLTF

v_call: TRBV9
clone_size: .
j_call: TRBJ1-1
d_call: .
cdr3_nt: TGTGCCAGCAGCGTCTCGTCCAGGCCGAACACTGAAGCTTTCTTT
cdr3_aa: CASSVSSRPNTEAFF

v_call: TRBV30
clone_size: few
j_call: TRBJ2-7
d_call: TRBD2
cdr3_nt: TGTGCCTGGAGTGGGGTAGCGGGGACCAAACGCTACGAGCAGTACTTC
cdr3_aa: CAWSGVAGTKRYEQYF

v_call: TRBV27
clone_size: .
j_call: TRBJ2-7
d_call: .
cdr3_nt: TGTGCCAGCACCCCCGGACAGAACTCCTACGAGCAGTACTTC
cdr3_aa: CASTPGQNSYEQYF

v_call: TRBV29-1
clone_size: .
j_call: TRBJ2-7
d_call: .
cdr3_nt: TGCAGCGCAGAAGGAGGAACCTACGAGCAGTACTTC
cdr3_aa: CSAEGGTYEQYF

v_call: TRBV7-2
clone_size: .
j_call: TRBJ1-1
d_call: TRBD1
cdr3_nt: TGTGCCAGCAGCACCCGGACAGGGTGGAAGGGTGAAGCTTTCTTT
cdr3_aa: CASSTRTGWKGEAFF

v_call: TRBV29-1
clone_size: few
j_call: TRBJ2-3
d_call: TRBD1
cdr3_nt: TGCAGCGCTAAACCGGGGACAGGGGGCACAGATACGCAGTATTTT
cdr3_aa: CSAKPGTGGTDTQYF

v_call: TRBV5-4
clone_size: once
j_call: TRBJ1-2
d_call: TRBD1
cdr3_nt: TGTGCCAGCAGCTTGGGGGCAGGGGGTGGCTACACCTTC
cdr3_aa: CASSLGAGGGYTF

v_call: TRBV6-1
clone_size: .
j_call: TRBJ2-2
d_call: TRBD2
cdr3_nt: TGTGCCAGCAGTGCACTAGCGACCGGGGAGCTGTTTTTT
cdr3_aa: CASSALATGELFF

v_call: TRBV19
clone_size: .
j_call: TRBJ2-7
d_call: .
cdr3_nt: TGTGCCAGTACTCCCTCAAGGGGGGGAGCCTACGAGCAGTACTTC
cdr3_aa: CASTPSRGGAYEQYF

v_call: TRBV4-2
clone_size: .
j_call: TRBJ2-1
d_call: .
cdr3_nt: TGTGCCAGCAGCCAGGATTCTGGACAGCACACCTACAATGAGCAGTTCTTC
cdr3_aa: CASSQDSGQHTYNEQFF

v_call: TRBV9
clone_size: .
j_call: TRBJ2-7
d_call: .
cdr3_nt: TGTGCCAGCAGCGTAAGAGCGGTCGGGGGCGAGCAGTACTTC
cdr3_aa: CASSVRAVGGEQYF

v_call: TRBV6-6
clone_size: .
j_call: TRBJ2-2
d_call: TRBD1
cdr3_nt: TGTGCCAGCAGTTTCAGGACAGGCCCGAACACCGGGGAGCTGTTTTTT
cdr3_aa: CASSFRTGPNTGELFF